This entry features one T cell receptor beta chain sequence. Its specificity is unknown. V was clipped by 2 bases and J by 5 bases, with 9 bases between them. The CDR3 spans 12 residues. Germline CDR1 reads SQVTM; CDR2 reads ANQGSEA. The data were obtained in a study of shared clonotypes between healthy human individuals. At the level of the study: Three plates each covered CD4 naive and memory; CD8 naive two, CD8 memory one. Study results and caveats: Larger estimated richness was generally seen in naive subsets than in memory subsets.

Sequenced by immunoSEQ multiplex PCR; TCRdb stores in-frame clones only, minus some. The sample records about 960,000 clones, around three quarters being singletons. This rearrangement joins TRBV29-1 to TRBJ1-2; no clear D. This receptor was taken from a young man in good health. The sequenced material came from memory CD4+ T cells sorted from blood. Regarding subset: CD45RA-negative fraction. CDR3 coding DNA: TGCAGCGTTGAAAAAGTGGGGTATGGCTACACCTTC. This encodes CSVEKVGYGYTF.